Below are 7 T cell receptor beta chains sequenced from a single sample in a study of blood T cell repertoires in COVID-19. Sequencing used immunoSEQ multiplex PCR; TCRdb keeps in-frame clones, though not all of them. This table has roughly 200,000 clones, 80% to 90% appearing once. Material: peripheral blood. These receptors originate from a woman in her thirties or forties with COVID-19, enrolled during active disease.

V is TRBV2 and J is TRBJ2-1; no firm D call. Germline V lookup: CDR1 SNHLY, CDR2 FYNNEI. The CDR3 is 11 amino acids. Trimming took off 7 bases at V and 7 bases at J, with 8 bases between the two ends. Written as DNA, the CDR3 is TGTGCCAGCATATCCGAGAATGAGCAGTTCTTC. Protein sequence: CASISENEQFF. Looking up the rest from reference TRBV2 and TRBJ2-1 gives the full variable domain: EPEVTQTPSHQVTQMGQEVILRCVPISNHLYFYWYRQILGQKVEFLVSFYNNEISEKSEIFDDQFSVERPDGSNFTLKIRSTKLEDSAMYFCASISENEQFFGPGTRLTVL.

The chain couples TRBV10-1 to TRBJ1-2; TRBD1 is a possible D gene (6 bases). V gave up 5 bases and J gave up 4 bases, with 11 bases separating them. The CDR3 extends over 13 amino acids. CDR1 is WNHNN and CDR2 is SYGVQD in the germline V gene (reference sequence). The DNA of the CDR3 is TGCGCCAGCAGTCCCGGGACATCCTATGGCTACACCTTC. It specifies CASSPGTSYGYTF.

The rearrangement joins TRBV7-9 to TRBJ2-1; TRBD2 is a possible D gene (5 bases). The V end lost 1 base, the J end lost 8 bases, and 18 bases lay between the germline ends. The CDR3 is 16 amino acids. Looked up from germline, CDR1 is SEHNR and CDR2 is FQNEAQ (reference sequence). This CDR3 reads CASSLGRSGDLDEQFF. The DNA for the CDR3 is TGTGCCAGCAGCTTAGGGAGGAGCGGAGACTTGGATGAGCAGTTCTTC.

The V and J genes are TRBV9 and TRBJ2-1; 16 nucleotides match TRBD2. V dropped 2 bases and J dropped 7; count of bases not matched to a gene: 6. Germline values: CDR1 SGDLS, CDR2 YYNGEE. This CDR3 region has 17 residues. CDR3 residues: CASSVGTSGRAGNEQFF. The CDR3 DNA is TGTGCCAGCAGCGTCGGGACTAGCGGGAGGGCCGGGAATGAGCAGTTCTTC.

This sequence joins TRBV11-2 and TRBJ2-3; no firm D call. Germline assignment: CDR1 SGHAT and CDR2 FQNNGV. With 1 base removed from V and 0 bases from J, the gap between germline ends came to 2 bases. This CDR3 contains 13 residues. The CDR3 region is CASSLASTDTQYF. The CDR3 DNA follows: TGTGCCAGCAGCTTAGCTAGCACAGATACGCAGTATTTT.

CDR3 in amino acids: CASSPGLADYNEQFF. Written as DNA, the CDR3 is TGTGCCAGCTCACCGGGACTAGCGGACTACAATGAGCAGTTCTTC. The rearrangement links TRBV18 to TRBJ2-1; 11 bases map to TRBD2. V trimming: 3 bases; J trimming: 3 bases; junction bases outside the gene matches: 1. Per germline, CDR1 KGHSH and CDR2 LQKENI. The CDR3 runs to 15 residues.

CDR3 DNA: TGTGCCAGCAGTTTTGGGCAGAACGAGCAGTACTTC. Protein product: CASSFGQNEQYF. The V call is TRBV12-3 or TRBV12-4, the J call TRBJ2-7; D unresolved. This CDR3 has 12 residues. V was shortened by 3 bases and J by 5 bases, with 8 bases between the two germline ends.